This T cell receptor beta chain was identified during a study of Graves' ophthalmopathy and Graves' hyperthyroidism. RNA transcripts were the template, and TCR beta CDR3 regions were amplified from them. HTBI primers primed a first-round RT-PCR, and a second-round multiplex PCR followed. TCRdb redid the calling of the multiplex PCR reads with MiXCR, one entry per CDR3 protein. Of 450,000 or so distinct CDR3 sequences detected, approximately 15% appear once; the ten largest clones hold roughly 9.8%. Study outcomes and limitations: Most thyroid clonotypes with frequency above 0.001 were detected in blood too.

PBMCs were isolated from a 10 ml sample of fresh peripheral blood. This clonotype has a handful of counts. Its antigen is unknown. This CDR3 comprises 14 residues. Trimming cost V 3 bases and J 6 bases, with 11 bases left between them. Germline values: CDR1 LGHNA, CDR2 YNFKEQ. The gene calls are TRBV4-2 and TRBJ2-2, with a possible D match to TRBD2 (5 bases). The specimen sequenced was blood. This clonotype was sampled from a woman in her twenties or thirties with Graves' ophthalmopathy. The CDR3 DNA is TGTGCCAGCAGCCATGCCGGACTCTCCGGGGAGCTGTTTTTT. Amino acid sequence: CASSHAGLSGELFF.